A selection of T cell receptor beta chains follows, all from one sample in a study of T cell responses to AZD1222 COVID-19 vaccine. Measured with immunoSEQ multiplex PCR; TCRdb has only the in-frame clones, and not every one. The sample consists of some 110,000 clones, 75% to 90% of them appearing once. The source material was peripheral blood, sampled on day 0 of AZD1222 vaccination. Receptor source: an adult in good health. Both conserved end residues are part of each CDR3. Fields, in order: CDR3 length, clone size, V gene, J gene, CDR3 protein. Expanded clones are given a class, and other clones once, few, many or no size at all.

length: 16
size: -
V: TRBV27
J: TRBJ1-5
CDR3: CASSPSTGWSNQPQHF

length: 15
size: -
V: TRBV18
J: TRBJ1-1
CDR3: CASSPSAGGSTEAFF

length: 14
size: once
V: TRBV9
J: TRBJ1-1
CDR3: CASSVSRGTTEAFF

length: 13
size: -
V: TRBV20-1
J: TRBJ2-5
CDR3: CSASRGGQETQYF

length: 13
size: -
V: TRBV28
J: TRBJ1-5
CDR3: CASRVDGVQPQHF

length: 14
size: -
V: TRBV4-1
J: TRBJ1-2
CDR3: CASTPQGGPYGYTF

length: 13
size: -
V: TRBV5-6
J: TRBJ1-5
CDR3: CASSLWEGQPQHF

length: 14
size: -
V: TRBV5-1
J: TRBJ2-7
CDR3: CASSLGTGGNEQYF

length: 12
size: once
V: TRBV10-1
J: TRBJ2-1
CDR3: CASSEGVNEQFF

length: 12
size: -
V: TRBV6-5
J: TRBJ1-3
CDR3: CATRTGGNTIYF

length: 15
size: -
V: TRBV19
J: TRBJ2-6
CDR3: CASREQGSGANVLTF

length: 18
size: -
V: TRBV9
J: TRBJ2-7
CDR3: CASSPLVGGPSHSYEQYF

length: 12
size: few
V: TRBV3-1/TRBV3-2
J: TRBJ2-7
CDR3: CASSQSSYEQYF

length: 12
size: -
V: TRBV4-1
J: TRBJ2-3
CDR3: CASSQDEDTQYF

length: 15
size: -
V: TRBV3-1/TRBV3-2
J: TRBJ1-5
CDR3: CASSLSTAGNQPQHF

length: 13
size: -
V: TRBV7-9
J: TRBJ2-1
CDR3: CASTRGSYNEQFF

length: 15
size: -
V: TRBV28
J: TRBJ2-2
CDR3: CASSLRERNTGELFF

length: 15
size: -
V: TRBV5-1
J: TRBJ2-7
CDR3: CASSLASGVTYEQYF

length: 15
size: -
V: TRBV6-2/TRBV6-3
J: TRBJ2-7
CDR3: CASSYLEGGPSEQYF

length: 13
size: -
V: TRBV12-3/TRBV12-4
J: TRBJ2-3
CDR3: CASSLLSTDTQYF

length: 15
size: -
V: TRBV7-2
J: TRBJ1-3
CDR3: CASSLGGQARNTIYF

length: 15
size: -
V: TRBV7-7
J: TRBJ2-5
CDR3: CASSLATRVGETQYF

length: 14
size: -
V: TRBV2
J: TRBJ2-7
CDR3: CARQPKGTGYEQYF

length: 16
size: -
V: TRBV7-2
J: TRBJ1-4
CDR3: CASSLALRAAGEKLFF

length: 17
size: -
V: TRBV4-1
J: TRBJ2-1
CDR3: CASRRPGTGLPQGEQFF

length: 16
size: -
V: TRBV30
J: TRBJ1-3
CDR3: CAWSRTERGPGNTIYF

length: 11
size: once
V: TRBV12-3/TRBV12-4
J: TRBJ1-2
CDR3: CASSLVHGYTF

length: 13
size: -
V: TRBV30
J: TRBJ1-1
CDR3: CASDRNLNTEAFF

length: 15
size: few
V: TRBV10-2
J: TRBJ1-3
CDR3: CASSSTGDSGNTIYF